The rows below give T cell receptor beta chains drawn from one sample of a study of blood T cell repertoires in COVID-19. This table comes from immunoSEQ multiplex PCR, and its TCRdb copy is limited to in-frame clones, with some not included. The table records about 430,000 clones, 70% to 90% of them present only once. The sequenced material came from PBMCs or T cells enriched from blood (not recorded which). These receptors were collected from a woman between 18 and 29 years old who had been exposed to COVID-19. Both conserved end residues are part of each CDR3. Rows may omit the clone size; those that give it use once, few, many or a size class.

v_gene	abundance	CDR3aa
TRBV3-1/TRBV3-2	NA	CASSRWDRASEQFF
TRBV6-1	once	CASSARGQSYNIGNIQYF
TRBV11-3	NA	CASSFTGGTYNEQFF
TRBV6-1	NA	CASSEATGRAYEQYF
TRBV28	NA	CASSRERLAGIDTQYF
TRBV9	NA	CASSSRDFSNEQFF
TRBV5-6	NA	CASSYGLEAYEQYF
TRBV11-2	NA	CASSLVTSEQYF
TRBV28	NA	CASGDSNTEKLFF
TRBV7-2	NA	CASSLVGLAGSYNEQFF
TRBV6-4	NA	CASSTGTSGSNEQFF
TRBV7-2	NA	CASRHGGLSSYEQYF
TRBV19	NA	CASSQGYYGYTF
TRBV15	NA	CATSRGRLVSAEQFF
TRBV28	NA	CASSLAGGFYNEQFF
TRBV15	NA	CATSARGASSVYSGNTIYF
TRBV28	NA	CASSTLGEQFF
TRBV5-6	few	CASSLSGAPAGEKLFF
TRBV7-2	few	CASSLDAARGHPPLHF
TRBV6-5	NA	CASSSGGSSTEAFF
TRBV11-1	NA	CASSPGSGRVIEQFF
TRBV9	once	CASSVDAGRNSPLHF
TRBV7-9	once	CASSLNQPAGGPYEQYF
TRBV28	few	CASKTPGTGFYEQYF
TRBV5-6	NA	CASSLYGVMNNYEQYF
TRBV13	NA	CASSSATGLEKLFF
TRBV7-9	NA	CASSSSDRGDTYGYTF
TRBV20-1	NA	CSASTDSSPLHF